This T cell receptor (beta chain) was captured by sequencing in a study of cytomegalovirus exposure and HLA in healthy donors. Researchers ran the PCR with 60 Vbeta and 13 Jbeta primers. TCRdb's copy holds only in-frame clones and misses some; the assay was immunoSEQ multiplex PCR. The sample has under 130,000 clones, around 80% seen once. This TCR derives from a man aged 25 to 45 in good health and CMV-seropositive. Sequenced sample: PBMCs.

The CDR3 region has the DNA TGCGCCAGCAGTGAGTCGGACAATAATTCACCCCTCCACTTT. It translates to CASSESDNNSPLHF. The V gene is TRBV10-1, the J gene TRBJ1-6, with a possible D match to TRBD1 (5 bases). Germline V CDR1 and CDR2: WNHNN, SYGVQD (reference sequence). V lost 0 bases and J lost 5, with 5 bases in between. This CDR3 comprises 14 residues.